In its sample, the clone carrying this T cell receptor beta chain was seen once. The data were produced by immunoSEQ multiplex PCR, yet TCRdb's version contains in-frame clones alone and is incomplete. The data show 320,000 or so clones, with 80% to 90% seen just once and over 4.5% held by the top ten. This sample is part of a study of blood T cell repertoires in COVID-19. Between the trimmed V and J ends, which lost 4 bases and 0 bases, there was a span of 18 bases. Germline V gives CDR1 KGHSH, CDR2 LQKENI. The CDR3 totals 17 residues. The V and J genes are TRBV18 and TRBJ1-1, with D uncertain. Sample: PBMCs or T cells enriched from blood (not recorded which). The source of this sequence is a young man who had recovered from COVID-19. The CDR3 here is CASSHTGGSALNTEAFF. The CDR3 DNA reads as TGTGCCAGCTCACACACCGGCGGCTCGGCCCTGAACACTGAAGCTTTCTTT.